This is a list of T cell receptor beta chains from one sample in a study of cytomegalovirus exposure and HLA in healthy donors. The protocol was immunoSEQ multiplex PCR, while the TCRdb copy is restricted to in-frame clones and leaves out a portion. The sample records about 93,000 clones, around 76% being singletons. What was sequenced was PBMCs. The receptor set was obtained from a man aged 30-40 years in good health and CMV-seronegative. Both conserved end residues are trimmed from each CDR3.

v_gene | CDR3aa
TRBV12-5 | ASGPSGGLPPDTQY
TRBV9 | ASSPTNRNEKLF
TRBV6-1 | ASSESPVGRQETQY
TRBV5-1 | ASSSGLITTYNEQF
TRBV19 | ASSIGAGRNEQF
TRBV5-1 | ASSTGTELGCGYT
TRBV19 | ASSINRGRYSNQPQH
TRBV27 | ASSLFPPDSGSPLH
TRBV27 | ASSSSTSGTGDGYT
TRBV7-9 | ASSLGQGPYNEQF
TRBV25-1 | ASSESSGTASNEKLF
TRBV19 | ASRRTGSYTGELF
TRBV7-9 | ASSSSQVSKQY
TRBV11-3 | ASRRLTEAF
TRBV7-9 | ASSPRDIDGYT
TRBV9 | ASSVDGGTNEKLF
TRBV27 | ASSLTGTGDPLQY
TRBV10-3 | AISDTGRAQGTEAF
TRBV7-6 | ASTLSGVVGELF
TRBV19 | ASSIGPAADTQY
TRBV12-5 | ASGLVLRAGEAF
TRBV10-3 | AISESGTNYGYT
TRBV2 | ASSGGRNYGYT
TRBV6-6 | GVGGGGYEQY
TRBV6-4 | ATGQVIAKNIQY
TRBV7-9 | ASSAGGITEAF
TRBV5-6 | ASSSLAVQETQY
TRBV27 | ASSLGTGDEQF
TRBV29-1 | SAAPGQGNYGYT
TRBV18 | ASSPRPGQGRGGNQPQH
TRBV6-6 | ASSYRQTVTDYGYT
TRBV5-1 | ASSLGDLNYGYT
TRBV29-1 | SVERDRGRETQY
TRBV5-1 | ASSYGDRGVGEQF
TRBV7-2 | ASSSRGGRNEQY
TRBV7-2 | ASSLSSQNYGYT
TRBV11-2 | ASSLYGTGNQPQH
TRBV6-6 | ASSYAGFGNTIY
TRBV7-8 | ASSVPLGYNEQF
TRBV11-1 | ASSLAWGNNEQF
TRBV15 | ATSQHGTGVLNEQF
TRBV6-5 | ASSRQGRYYEQY
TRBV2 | ASSVQGSNTEAF
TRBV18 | ASPPGTRHVEQY